This T cell receptor (beta chain) was obtained from a study of Ad26.COV2.S vaccination and SARS-CoV-2 variants. Described treatment: about 20 received Ad26.COV2.S at low or high dose, single or two shots; about five received placebo; per-sample allocation not given. The samples were gathered on day 63 after the first injection of vaccine or placebo. Clones were read by immunoSEQ multiplex PCR, and TCRdb kept only the in-frame ones, dropping some. The table records 330,000 or so clones, about nine tenths of them present only once. The sequence was collected from a person between 18 and 59 years old who received the Ad26.COV2.S COVID-19 vaccine or a placebo. The specimen comprised peripheral blood, sampled in a trial of Ad26.COV2.S vaccine versus placebo.

CDR3 bases: TGCGCCAGCACTCAGGGGGACTTCTCTGGAAACACCATATATTTT. Its protein is CASTQGDFSGNTIYF. This chain links TRBV5-1 with TRBJ1-3; TRBD1 matches 7 bases. This CDR3 is 15 amino acids long. Germline CDR1 is SGHRS and CDR2 is YFSETQ. Trimming at V came to 6 bases and at J to 0 bases, leaving 6 bases not matched to a gene.